The clone carrying this T cell receptor (beta chain) has just a few counts. Its antigen remains unidentified. The sample belongs to a study of cytomegalovirus exposure and HLA in healthy donors. Findings of the study overall: Indistinguishability led to the exclusion of some V segments, TRBV6-2 and TRBV6-3 included. Being productive about 87% or about 30% of the time was typical of most TCR beta V segments in an earlier analysis.

V lost 4 bases and J lost 5, with 15 bases in between. The CDR3 runs 15 residues. Germline loops: CDR1 SGHNT, CDR2 YYREEE (reference sequence). It was with 60 Vbeta and 13 Jbeta primers that the PCR ran. The table came from immunoSEQ multiplex PCR; TCRdb's copy has only in-frame clones and leaves some out. Found here are about 210,000 clones, around 79% of them singletons; the top ten hold roughly 1.9%. The TCR originated in a male donor in good health and CMV-seronegative. V and J are TRBV5-4 and TRBJ1-4; a possible D gene is TRBD1 (6 bases). The source material was PBMCs. The CDR3 region is CASSPTRTENEKLFF. DNA of the CDR3: TGTGCCAGCAGCCCAACCAGGACAGAGAATGAAAAACTGTTTTTT. The variable domain in full, completed from reference TRBV5-4 and TRBJ1-4, reads ETGVTQSPTHLIKTRGQQVTLRCSSQSGHNTVSWYQQALGQGPQFIFQYYREEENGRGNFPPRFSGLQFPNYSSELNVNALELDDSALYLCASSPTRTENEKLFFGSGTQLSVL.